The 27 T cell receptor beta chains reported below all come from one sample, sequenced in a study of cytomegalovirus exposure and HLA in healthy donors. The PCR used 60 Vbeta and 13 Jbeta primers. Profiled with immunoSEQ multiplex PCR; TCRdb holds only in-frame clones, not every one. The data hold 70,000 to 90,000 clones, with 65% to 80% observed a single time. The sample taken for sequencing was PBMCs. These receptors were obtained from a man in his forties in good health and CMV-seropositive.

The gene calls are TRBV7-9 and TRBJ1-1; perhaps TRBD1 as D (5 bases). Germline loops: CDR1 SEHNR, CDR2 FQNEAQ (reference sequence). The CDR3 has 14 residues. Trimming removed 5 bases from V and 5 bases from J, with 15 bases in between. CDR3 DNA sequence: TGTGCCAGCAGCACCCCGCGGGGGAAGACTGAAGCTTTCTTT. The encoded protein is CASSTPRGKTEAFF.

This clone has a single count. This rearrangement joins TRBV30 to TRBJ2-3, with 9 bases identical to TRBD1. Germline CDR1 reads GTSNPN; CDR2 reads SVGIG (reference sequence). The CDR3 consists of 18 residues. V was pared by 0 bases and J by 0 bases, with 10 bases of the junction left unmatched. The CDR3 DNA is TGTGCCTGGAGTGTACTCCCCGGACAGGGGCCAAGCACAGATACGCAGTATTTT. Translation: CAWSVLPGQGPSTDTQYF.

The chain uses TRBV4-2 and TRBJ2-7, with a weak D call TRBD1 (5 bases). This CDR3 has 16 amino acids. V lost 1 base, J lost 4 bases, and 17 bases lay in between. CDR1 and CDR2 from the germline V gene are LGHNA and YNFKEQ. CDR3 amino acids: CASSQAALQGGYEQYF. The CDR3, as DNA: TGTGCCAGCAGCCAAGCGGCTTTGCAGGGTGGGTACGAGCAGTACTTC.

The V gene is TRBV5-6, the J gene TRBJ2-1; TRBD1 is a possible D gene (5 bases). Trimming stripped 0 bases from V and 5 bases from J, with 9 bases between. Germline V lookup: CDR1 SGHDT, CDR2 YYEEEE. The CDR3 contains 14 residues. CDR3 sequence (DNA): TGTGCCAGCAGCTTGGAATGGACAAACAATGAGCAGTTCTTC. Amino acids: CASSLEWTNNEQFF. Full variable domain (remainder filled in from reference TRBV5-6 and TRBJ2-1): DAGVTQSPTHLIKTRGQQVTLRCSPKSGHDTVSWYQQALGQGPQFIFQYYEEEERQRGNFPDRFSGHQFPNYSSELNVNALLLGDSALYLCASSLEWTNNEQFFGPGTRLTVL.

This clone came up once. The gene calls are TRBV5-1 and TRBJ2-6; 10 positions agree with TRBD1. With 5 bases clipped from V and 2 bases from J, the junction kept 10 bases outside the gene matches. Germline CDR1 and CDR2: SGHRS and YFSETQ. The CDR3 runs to 18 residues. Written as DNA, the CDR3 is TGCGCCAGCAGAGGGGGACAGGGGATCCCTGCTGGGGCCAACGTCCTGACTTTC. It encodes CASRGGQGIPAGANVLTF.

V usage is TRBV18 and J usage is TRBJ2-7; 9 bases are shared with TRBD1. Germline V gene lookup returns CDR1 KGHSH and CDR2 LQKENI. With 10 bases clipped from V and 5 bases from J, the junction kept 12 bases outside the gene matches. The CDR3 consists of 14 residues. CDR3 coding DNA: TGTGCCACGACATTCGGGACAGGGCCCAACGAGCAGTACTTC. This encodes CATTFGTGPNEQYF.

The J gene is TRBJ1-4, the V gene TRBV11-2; D might be TRBD1 (5 bases). Trimming shortened V by 5 bases and J by 12 bases, and 13 bases separated the two germline ends. This CDR3 is 12 amino acids long. From germline, CDR1 is SGHAT and CDR2 FQNNGV. The CDR3 nucleotides are TGTGCCAGCAGCCGCGACAGAGGCCAACTGTTTTTT. It translates to CASSRDRGQLFF.

V is TRBV6-1 and J is TRBJ2-7; D may be TRBD2 (6 bases). Germline V gene sequence: CDR1 MNHNS, CDR2 SASEGT. Trimming removed 1 base at V and 3 bases at J, with 13 bases between. The CDR3 is 15 residues long. CDR3 residues: CASSEVSGGSYEQYF. As DNA, the CDR3 is TGTGCCAGCAGTGAAGTCTCTGGAGGGAGCTACGAGCAGTACTTC.

The V call is TRBV27, the J call TRBJ1-1, with a tentative D call TRBD1 (6 bases). The CDR3 runs to 15 residues. Germline CDR1 is MNHEY and CDR2 is SMNVEV (reference sequence). V lost 5 bases and J lost 4, with 17 bases in between. The CDR3 bases are TGTGCCAGCAGTCCCTATGGTTGGGGGCTCACTGAAGCTTTCTTT. Translation: CASSPYGWGLTEAFF.

A few counts support this clone. The CDR3 region has the DNA TGCAGCGTTGAACCTCGGGGCGGGGGAGGGAACGAGCAGTACTTC. Translation: CSVEPRGGGGNEQYF. V gene TRBV29-1 combines with J gene TRBJ2-7, with TRBD2 matching over 7 bases. The junction had 12 bases not matched to a gene; V was cut back by 2 bases and J by 5 bases. Germline loops: CDR1 SQVTM, CDR2 ANQGSEA. The length of the CDR3 is 15 residues.

This clone was seen a single time. In DNA, the CDR3 is TGTGCCAGCAGGCGGAGCGGGGGCACAGATACGCAGTATTTT. Translating it yields CASRRSGGTDTQYF. The genes are TRBV2 and TRBJ2-3; 7 bases align to TRBD2. This CDR3 contains 14 residues. The V and J ends lost 6 bases and 1 base, in that order; junction bases with no gene match: 4. Germline-derived CDR1 and CDR2 are SNHLY and FYNNEI.

V is TRBV6-5 and J is TRBJ2-5; the match to TRBD2 covers 7 bases. Germline loops: CDR1 MNHEY, CDR2 SVGAGI. The CDR3 length is 13 residues. Unmatched junction bases numbered 8, after V lost 4 bases and J lost 9 bases. DNA of the CDR3: TGTGCCAGCAGTTCGGGGCGGGGGTGGGCCCAGTACTTC. This translates into CASSSGRGWAQYF.

This chain uses TRBV18 with TRBJ1-5; tentatively, D is TRBD1 (5 bases). V was cut by 2 bases and J by 1 base, with 9 bases left in between. CDR3 length: 15 residues. Germline-derived CDR1 and CDR2 are KGHSH and LQKENI. In DNA form, the CDR3 reads TGTGCCAGCTCACCATCATCAGGGAGCAATCAGCCCCAGCATTTT. Translating gives CASSPSSGSNQPQHF.

The V and J genes are TRBV18 and TRBJ2-7; possible D gene TRBD1, 6 bases. Germline loops: CDR1 KGHSH, CDR2 LQKENI. V was clipped by 2 bases and J by 4 bases, with 12 bases between them. This CDR3 has 14 amino acids. The CDR3 DNA sequence: TGTGCCAGCTCACCAACGACAGGAATATACGAGCAGTACTTC. Encoded protein: CASSPTTGIYEQYF.

On this clone: The junction departs from germline at one end; a sequencing error may be responsible. This chain links TRBV7-7 with TRBJ1-6; D may be TRBD1 (5 bases). The CDR3 length is 16 residues. Germline CDR1 and CDR2: SSHAT and FNYEAQ (reference sequence). Here the CDR3 DNA reads TGTGCTAGCAGCTTAGAAGGGACTTCCAATAATTCACCCCTCCACTTT. Translation gives CASSLEGTSNNSPLHF.

The chain recombines TRBV6-6 with TRBJ1-2; D is uncertain. Germline V gene sequence: CDR1 MNHNY, CDR2 SVGAGI (reference sequence). Trimming pared 6 bases from V and 8 bases from J, leaving 19 bases between. This CDR3 has 14 residues. The CDR3 reads CASSSEGESSGYTF. The CDR3 DNA is TGTGCCAGCAGCTCCGAGGGAGAGAGTAGCGGCTACACCTTC.

This clone has only a few counts. This sequence joins TRBV7-3 and TRBJ2-3; tentatively, D is TRBD1 (5 bases). Germline V gene sequence: CDR1 SGHTA, CDR2 FQGTGA. The V and J ends lost 1 base and 4 bases respectively, with 9 bases between them. The CDR3 sequence is 14 residues long. CDR3 bases: TGTGCCAGCAGCTTAAACCAGGGTGCAGATACGCAGTATTTT. This codes for CASSLNQGADTQYF.

This chain connects TRBV9 to TRBJ2-3; no clear D. Germline lookup yields CDR1 SGDLS and CDR2 YYNGEE. Trimming cost V 0 bases and J 2 bases, with 4 bases left between them. The CDR3 has 13 residues. CDR3 loop: CASSVVYTDTQYF. CDR3 DNA: TGTGCCAGCAGCGTAGTATACACAGATACGCAGTATTTT.

The chain joins TRBV4-3 to TRBJ1-2, with TRBD1 matching over 8 bases. This CDR3 has 15 amino acids. J gave up 5 bases and V 4 bases, and 9 bases lay outside the gene matches. Germline V gene data show CDR1 as LGHNA and CDR2 as YSLEER. CDR3 nucleotides: TGCGCCAGCAGCCTTAATCCGGGACAGGAGTATGGCTACACCTTC. Its protein is CASSLNPGQEYGYTF.

This clone was picked up a small number of times. The V call is TRBV5-1, the J call TRBJ1-2; possibly TRBD1 for D (5 bases). In germline, CDR1 is SGHRS, CDR2 YFSETQ. V lost 4 bases to trimming and J lost 1 base, with 26 bases between them. This CDR3 comprises 19 residues. The CDR3 reads CASSQGASSARIFNYGYTF. DNA for the CDR3: TGCGCCAGCAGCCAAGGGGCCTCCTCTGCGAGAATCTTTAACTATGGCTACACCTTC.

V usage is TRBV27 and J usage is TRBJ2-3, with 8 bases lining up with TRBD2. Germline V gene data show CDR1 as MNHEY and CDR2 as SMNVEV (reference sequence). Trimming cost V 2 bases and J 3 bases; bases outside gene matches: 4. This CDR3 region has 15 residues. This CDR3 is CASSLTAGGTDTQYF. For the CDR3, the DNA is TGTGCCAGCAGTTTAACGGCGGGGGGAACAGATACGCAGTATTTT.

The rearrangement joins TRBV6-1 to TRBJ2-7, with D tentatively TRBD1 (6 bases). V was pared by 7 bases and J by 3 bases, with 16 bases between. The germline V gene has CDR1 MNHNS and CDR2 SASEGT. There are 14 residues in the CDR3. The CDR3 bases are TGTGCCAGCAACAGGGTCGCGGGCGGCTACGAGCAGTACTTC. This translates into CASNRVAGGYEQYF.

The gene calls are TRBV18 and TRBJ1-2, with a tentative D call TRBD1 (5 bases). Germline CDR1 reads KGHSH; CDR2 reads LQKENI. V lost 3 bases and J lost 2, with 10 bases in between. The CDR3 sequence is 14 residues long. CDR3 residues: CASSPLAGNYGYTF. The CDR3 nucleotides are TGTGCCAGCTCACCTTTGGCAGGGAACTATGGCTACACCTTC.

V is TRBV7-2 and J is TRBJ2-3; 8 bases are a match to TRBD2. Unmatched junction bases numbered 3, after V lost 6 bases and J lost 4 bases. This CDR3 has 13 residues. Germline CDR1 SGHTA, CDR2 FQGNSA. DNA for the CDR3: TGTGCCAGCAGAAAGGGACTAGCAGATACGCAGTATTTT. This translates into CASRKGLADTQYF.

This clone was observed a handful of times. The rearrangement uses TRBV6-5 and TRBJ2-1, with TRBD1 matching over 8 bases. Germline CDR1 is MNHEY and CDR2 is SVGAGI. This CDR3 has 16 amino acids. V lost 0 bases, J lost 6 bases, and 7 bases stayed unmatched. The CDR3 DNA is TGTGCCAGCAGTTACTCGAATCGACAGGGGTTCAATGAGCAGTTCTTC. This gives the protein CASSYSNRQGFNEQFF.

The chain couples TRBV13 to TRBJ2-5; 7 positions match TRBD1. Trimming at V came to 5 bases and at J to 1 base, leaving 10 bases not matched to a gene. Germline CDR1 PRHDT, CDR2 FYEKMQ (reference sequence). This CDR3 has 16 amino acids. DNA of the CDR3: TGTGCCAGCAGCCCCGTAGGGGGCCGTCTCCAAGAGACCCAGTACTTC. It is translated as CASSPVGGRLQETQYF.

The chain has TRBV19 and TRBJ2-3, with TRBD2 matching over 12 bases. The CDR3 has 15 residues. CDR1 is LNHDA and CDR2 is SQIVND in the germline V gene (reference sequence). After removal of 7 bases from V and 3 bases from J, the junction contained 5 bases not matched to a gene. CDR3 sequence: CASNSLAGGTDTQYF. CDR3 sequence (DNA): TGTGCCAGTAACTCACTAGCGGGGGGTACAGATACGCAGTATTTT.